Listed below are T cell receptor beta chains from one sample, sequenced in a study of blood T cell repertoires in COVID-19. The method was immunoSEQ multiplex PCR; TCRdb's version includes in-frame clones alone and lacks a portion of them. The sample yields hundreds of thousands of clones, under 90% seen once. Sequenced sample: PBMCs or T cells enriched from blood (not recorded which). Receptors originate from a man in his forties who had recovered from COVID-19. The CDR3 runs from the conserved cysteine through the conserved F or W. The order of the fields is V gene, clone size, D gene, J gene, CDR3 protein, CDR3 DNA. A D gene is named only where the DNA matches it firmly. Clone size appears in some rows only: once, few, many, or a class for an expanded clone.

TRBV30	-	TRBD1	TRBJ2-3	CAWRYRGPDTQYF	TGTGCCTGGAGATACAGGGGACCTGATACGCAGTATTTT
TRBV19	-	-	TRBJ1-5	CASSIGGSQPQHF	TGTGCCAGTAGTATAGGTGGGAGTCAGCCCCAGCATTTT
TRBV15	-	TRBD1	TRBJ2-1	CATSRGDRLNEQFF	TGTGCCACCAGCAGAGGGGACAGGCTAAATGAGCAGTTCTTC
TRBV5-1	few	TRBD1	TRBJ1-6	CASSPEGQGARAYNSPLHF	TGCGCCAGCAGCCCGGAAGGACAGGGGGCCCGTGCGTATAATTCACCCCTCCACTTT
TRBV3-1/TRBV3-2	-	-	TRBJ1-1	CASSLTVQATEAFF	TGTGCCAGCAGCCTGACAGTCCAGGCCACTGAAGCTTTCTTT
TRBV9	-	-	TRBJ2-2	CASSVTTEDTGELFF	TGTGCCAGCAGCGTGACGACGGAGGACACCGGGGAGCTGTTTTTT
TRBV12-3/TRBV12-4	-	-	TRBJ1-4	CASSFRGYELFF	TGTGCCAGCAGTTTTCGGGGGTATGAACTGTTTTTT
TRBV13	-	TRBD1	TRBJ1-3	CASSPKVGQGWSAGNTIYF	TGTGCCAGCAGCCCTAAAGTAGGACAGGGGTGGTCGGCTGGAAACACCATATATTTT
TRBV13	-	TRBD2	TRBJ2-1	CASSSRAGGGDSYNEQFF	TGTGCCAGCAGCTCGCGCGCGGGCGGGGGAGACTCCTACAATGAGCAGTTCTTC
TRBV24-1	-	TRBD2	TRBJ2-2	CATSGAGGTGELFF	TGTGCCACCAGTGGAGCGGGGGGAACCGGGGAGCTGTTTTTT
TRBV27	-	TRBD1	TRBJ1-6	CASSPRPGTGYYSPLHF	TGTGCCAGCAGTCCTCGTCCCGGGACAGGATACTATTCACCCCTCCACTTT
TRBV28	-	TRBD2	TRBJ2-1	CASSLDQREPRSYNEQFF	TGTGCCAGCAGTTTAGATCAGCGGGAGCCCAGGTCCTACAATGAGCAGTTCTTC
TRBV5-1	-	-	TRBJ2-1	CASIEAGPPGEQFF	TGCGCCAGCATTGAAGCGGGCCCCCCGGGGGAGCAGTTCTTC
TRBV11-2	-	TRBD2	TRBJ2-3	CASSSILAGGHGDTQYF	TGTGCCAGCAGCTCCATACTAGCGGGGGGCCATGGAGATACGCAGTATTTT
TRBV5-6	-	-	TRBJ1-1	CASRSTVNTEAFF	TGTGCCAGCAGATCTACAGTGAACACTGAAGCTTTCTTT
TRBV27	-	TRBD1	TRBJ2-7	CASRRYRGSSYEQYF	TGTGCCAGCAGGCGTTACAGGGGGTCCTCCTACGAGCAGTACTTC
TRBV5-1	few	TRBD1	TRBJ1-1	CASSPGTGNTEAFF	TGCGCCAGCAGCCCGGGGACAGGGAACACTGAAGCTTTCTTT
TRBV2	-	-	TRBJ1-4	CASSVIGGEEKLFF	TGTGCCAGCAGCGTAATAGGAGGGGAGGAAAAACTGTTTTTT
TRBV7-8	-	-	TRBJ2-2	CASLRMGAEFTGELFF	TGTGCCAGCCTCCGAATGGGGGCGGAATTCACCGGGGAGCTGTTTTTT
TRBV6-5	-	TRBD1	TRBJ1-5	CASRGQTNQPQHF	TGTGCCAGCCGGGGACAGACGAATCAGCCCCAGCATTTT
TRBV15	-	-	TRBJ2-3	CATSRDPQSGDTQYF	TGTGCCACCAGCAGAGATCCCCAGTCAGGGGATACGCAGTATTTT
TRBV19	once	-	TRBJ1-5	CASSPQAGVVSNQPQHF	TGTGCCAGTAGCCCGCAGGCAGGGGTTGTGAGCAATCAGCCCCAGCATTTT
TRBV15	-	TRBD1	TRBJ1-2	CATSSIGQGGGYTF	TGTGCCACCAGCAGCATAGGACAGGGTGGTGGCTACACCTTC
TRBV30	-	-	TRBJ1-6	CAWTGLLNSPLHF	TGTGCCTGGACAGGCCTTCTCAATTCACCCCTCCACTTT
TRBV5-6	-	TRBD2	TRBJ2-3	CASSSDGTSGSSTDTQYF	TGTGCCAGCAGCTCGGATGGGACTAGCGGGAGCAGCACAGATACGCAGTATTTT
TRBV19	-	-	TRBJ1-3	CASSLGSGNTIYF	TGTGCCAGTAGCCTAGGATCTGGAAACACCATATATTTT
TRBV5-1	-	TRBD1	TRBJ2-7	CASSLGPSTGTEQYF	TGCGCCAGCAGCTTGGGGCCTTCGACAGGGACCGAGCAGTACTTC
TRBV4-1	-	-	TRBJ1-2	CASSQVGGKYGYTF	TGCGCCAGCAGCCAAGTGGGGGGAAAGTATGGCTACACCTTC
TRBV5-1	-	-	TRBJ2-1	CASSWVGSPDNEQFF	TGCGCCAGCAGCTGGGTTGGTAGCCCAGACAATGAGCAGTTCTTC
TRBV10-3	-	TRBD1	TRBJ2-5	CAIGEADRAQETQYF	TGTGCCATCGGCGAAGCCGACAGGGCCCAAGAGACCCAGTACTTC
TRBV5-1	-	-	TRBJ1-4	CASSPSIQSNEKLFF	TGCGCCAGCAGTCCAAGCATCCAATCTAATGAAAAACTGTTTTTT
TRBV2	-	TRBD1	TRBJ2-5	CASRRQGTDQETQYF	TGTGCCAGCAGAAGACAAGGGACAGACCAAGAGACCCAGTACTTC
TRBV7-9	-	-	TRBJ2-7	CASSLASGAYEQYF	TGTGCCAGCAGCTTAGCAAGCGGAGCCTACGAGCAGTACTTC
TRBV7-8	-	-	TRBJ1-1	CASRLQGVMNTEAFF	TGTGCCAGCAGGCTACAGGGAGTCATGAACACTGAAGCTTTCTTT
TRBV28	-	TRBD1	TRBJ2-7	CASRGQGSYEQYF	TGTGCCAGCAGGGGACAGGGCTCCTACGAGCAGTACTTC
TRBV3-1/TRBV3-2	many	TRBD2	TRBJ2-1	CASSQLAGRYEQFF	TGTGCCAGCAGCCAACTAGCGGGGCGATATGAGCAGTTCTTC
TRBV7-2	-	TRBD2	TRBJ2-5	CASSSPGTSPTGQETQYF	TGTGCCAGCAGCTCACCCGGGACTAGCCCTACCGGACAAGAGACCCAGTACTTC